Listed here are 6 T cell receptor beta chains from one sample, sequenced in a study of breast tumors, draining lymph nodes, adjacent tissues. Samples came from axillary lymph nodes draining the breast cancer. MiXCR, run by TCRdb on the multiplex PCR reads, gives a single entry per CDR3 protein. The sample lists fewer than 200,000 distinct CDR3 sequences; approximately 30% were seen once. The sequencing input was axillary lymph node tissue. These receptors were taken from a female donor with breast cancer. Some clones in this sample may be carry-over from other donors' samples.

In this sample, this clonotype turned up a few times. J is TRBJ2-1 and V is TRBV6-2 or TRBV6-3; no clear D. This CDR3 spans 14 amino acids. V was clipped by 0 bases and J by 5 bases, with 8 bases between them. Germline V gives CDR1 MNHEY, CDR2 SVGEGT. In DNA form, the CDR3 reads TGTGCCAGCAGTTACTCGGCTAGAGACAATGAGCAGTTCTTC. This sequence encodes CASSYSARDNEQFF.

This clonotype turned up a few times. A read error may explain this, as a much larger clone is one base away. This chain joins TRBV9 and TRBJ2-1; the D gene is possibly TRBD2 (5 bases). Looked up from germline, CDR1 is SGDLS and CDR2 is YYNGEE. The CDR3 covers 15 residues. This chain's CDR3 is CASSAQSGDYNEPFF. CDR3 coding DNA: TGTGCCAGCAGCGCACAAAGCGGAGACTACAATGAGCCGTTCTTC.

This clonotype showed up many times. The CDR3 DNA reads as TGTGCCACCAGTGACCACAGATCTGTTTGGCATGAGCAGTTCTTC. It translates to CATSDHRSVWHEQFF. This chain links TRBV24-1 with TRBJ2-1; D remains ambiguous. The length of the CDR3 is 15 residues. Germline CDR1 reads KGHDR; CDR2 reads SFDVKD. Trimming cost V 4 bases and J 8 bases, with 17 bases left between them.

J is TRBJ2-5 and V is TRBV20-1; 11 bases align to TRBD2. The germline gives CDR1 DFQATT, CDR2 SNEGSKA (reference sequence). Losses at the gene ends were 3 bases for V and 0 bases for J; bases not matched to a gene: 9. CDR3 length equals 17 residues. CDR3 region: CSASDTSGGRDQETQYF. CDR3 nucleotides: TGCAGTGCTAGCGATACTAGCGGGGGCCGTGACCAAGAGACCCAGTACTTC.

DNA for the CDR3: TGTGCCAGCAGTTGGTCCGGGAGGCCAGGGGAGACCCAGTACTTC. This translates into CASSWSGRPGETQYF. The rearrangement joins TRBV12-3 or TRBV12-4 to TRBJ2-5; TRBD2 agrees at 7 bases. The CDR3 totals 15 residues. Trimming cost V 4 bases and J 5 bases; bases outside gene matches: 10.

This clonotype was recorded at least ten times. The chain is built from TRBV5-6 and TRBJ2-1, with D hard to call. The CDR3 is 16 amino acids. The germline V gene encodes CDR1 SGHDT and CDR2 YYEEEE. The germline V and J ends were trimmed by 2 bases and 6 bases, with 18 bases remaining between them. CDR3 DNA sequence: TGTGCCAGCAGCTTTGGCTTCAGCCTGGCCCTCAATGAGCAGTTCTTC. Translated, it gives CASSFGFSLALNEQFF.